These 26 T cell receptor beta chains were sequenced from one sample in a study of T-cell memory formation after mild COVID-19. MiXCR was run by TCRdb on the 5' RACE reads, yielding one entry per CDR3 protein. This table holds about 210,000 distinct CDR3 sequences, over 9.5% found once. Sequenced material: PBMCs or a T cell subset sorted from them (not recorded which). The origin of the receptors is a man aged 18 to 30 who had mild COVID-19 (a few samples of this study predate the infection). Cell type and time point are not known.

V is TRBV20-1 and J is TRBJ1-1, with TRBD1 matching over 7 bases. This CDR3 has 17 residues. Germline CDR1 DFQATT, CDR2 SNEGSKA (reference sequence). The junction had 15 bases not matched to a gene; V was cut back by 0 bases and J by 5 bases. DNA for the CDR3: TGCAGTGCTAGAGATCTCCTTCTACAGGGGCCGTGGACTGAAGCTTTCTTT. Protein product: CSARDLLLQGPWTEAFF.

The table lists this clonotype with many counts. The chain links TRBV5-1 to TRBJ1-5; maybe TRBD1 (5 bases). Germline V CDR1 and CDR2: SGHRS, YFSETQ. The CDR3 has 16 amino acids. Between the trimmed V and J ends, which lost 2 bases and 4 bases, there was a span of 16 bases. The CDR3 DNA follows: TGCGCCAGCAGCTTAGGGTTTGGTGGGGGTAATCAGCCCCAGCATTTT. Protein sequence: CASSLGFGGGNQPQHF. The variable domain in full, with the rest retrieved from reference TRBV5-1 and TRBJ1-5, is KAGVTQTPRYLIKTRGQQVTLSCSPISGHRSVSWYQQTPGQGLQFLFEYFSETQRNKGNFPGRFSGRQFSNSRSEMNVSTLELGDSALYLCASSLGFGGGNQPQHFGDGTRLSIL.

This clonotype was picked up a small number of times. V is TRBV6-5 and J is TRBJ2-1, with a possible D match to TRBD2 (5 bases). CDR1 MNHEY and CDR2 SVGAGI come from the germline V gene. Trimming left V 6 bases short and J 10 bases short, with 13 bases between. The CDR3 loop spans 12 amino acids. The CDR3 sequence is CASRPLDGEQFF. The CDR3 bases are TGTGCCAGCAGGCCACTAGACGGGGAGCAGTTCTTC.

This clonotype came up a few times. CDR3 region: CASSLWNQPQHF. DNA for the CDR3: TGTGCCAGCAGCTTGTGGAATCAGCCCCAGCATTTT. V and J are TRBV5-5 and TRBJ1-5; D is undetermined. Trimming shortened V by 1 base and J by 4 bases, and 3 bases separated the two germline ends. CDR1 and CDR2 (germline): SGHKS, YYEKEE (reference sequence). The CDR3 runs 12 residues.

This clonotype was recorded a few times. V gene TRBV7-9 combines with J gene TRBJ2-3, with 7 bases fitting TRBD2. Germline V gene data show CDR1 as SEHNR and CDR2 as FQNEAQ (reference sequence). With 8 bases clipped from V and 4 bases from J, the junction kept 27 bases outside the gene matches. This CDR3 comprises 20 residues. In nucleotides, the CDR3 is TGTGCCAGCGGCAAGAGAGGGTCTAGCGGAAACCTTCGCTGGGCAGATACGCAGTATTTT. It is translated as CASGKRGSSGNLRWADTQYF.

The chain employs TRBV12-3 or TRBV12-4 and TRBJ1-5, with 7 bases that match TRBD1. J lost 3 bases, V lost 7 bases, and 9 bases had no gene match. This CDR3 comprises 15 residues. The CDR3 spells CASTNQGGNNQPQHF. The CDR3, as DNA: TGTGCCAGCACCAATCAAGGGGGCAACAATCAGCCCCAGCATTTT.

In this sample, this clonotype turned up a few times. The chain combines TRBV20-1 with TRBJ1-6, with D tentatively TRBD1 (5 bases). The germline gives CDR1 DFQATT, CDR2 SNEGSKA (reference sequence). V was shortened by 1 base and J by 9 bases, with 10 bases between the two germline ends. This CDR3 region has 13 residues. CDR3 region: CSARGRGSSPLHF. The CDR3 DNA reads as TGCAGTGCTAGAGGGAGGGGAAGTTCACCCCTCCACTTT.

This clonotype is medium-sized in the sample. The chain is built from TRBV7-8 and TRBJ2-7, with D tentatively TRBD1 or TRBD2 (5 bases each). The CDR3 length is 13 residues. Germline V gene sequence: CDR1 SGHVS, CDR2 FQNEAQ. V was pared by 5 bases and J by 0 bases, with 8 bases between. The CDR3 DNA reads as TGTGCCAGCAGCGAGGGACCCTCCTACGAGCAGTACTTC. This codes for CASSEGPSYEQYF.

There are many counts of this clonotype. The chain carries TRBV5-6 and TRBJ2-2; D is unresolved. V lost 0 bases to trimming and J lost 6 bases, with 3 bases between them. The CDR3 extends over 12 amino acids. The germline V gene has CDR1 SGHDT and CDR2 YYEEEE. CDR3 residues: CASSLVSGELFF. Here the CDR3 DNA reads TGTGCCAGCAGCTTGGTGTCCGGGGAGCTGTTTTTT. Full variable domain (remainder filled in from reference TRBV5-6 and TRBJ2-2): DAGVTQSPTHLIKTRGQQVTLRCSPKSGHDTVSWYQQALGQGPQFIFQYYEEEERQRGNFPDRFSGHQFPNYSSELNVNALLLGDSALYLCASSLVSGELFFGEGSRLTVL.

This clonotype has only a few counts. The V gene is TRBV7-3, the J gene TRBJ2-2; perhaps TRBD1 as D (6 bases). The germline V gene has CDR1 SGHTA and CDR2 FQGTGA. With 8 bases removed from V and 4 bases from J, the gap between germline ends came to 14 bases. The CDR3 runs 14 residues. Here the CDR3 reads CASAAGQPTGELFF. The DNA for the CDR3 is TGTGCCAGCGCTGCCGGACAGCCCACCGGGGAGCTGTTTTTT.

The rearrangement links TRBV2 to TRBJ2-2; no firm D call. The V end lost 0 bases, the J end lost 11 bases, and 4 bases lay between the germline ends. This CDR3 is 11 amino acids long. In germline, CDR1 is SNHLY, CDR2 FYNNEI. The CDR3 loop reads CASSEARELFF. The CDR3 nucleotides are TGTGCCAGCAGTGAAGCCAGAGAGCTGTTTTTT. Full variable domain (remainder filled in from reference TRBV2 and TRBJ2-2): EPEVTQTPSHQVTQMGQEVILRCVPISNHLYFYWYRQILGQKVEFLVSFYNNEISEKSEIFDDQFSVERPDGSNFTLKIRSTKLEDSAMYFCASSEARELFFGEGSRLTVL.

This rearrangement joins TRBV5-1 to TRBJ1-2, with D uncertain. V was cut by 0 bases and J by 7 bases, with 13 bases left in between. In germline, CDR1 is SGHRS, CDR2 YFSETQ. The CDR3 contains 14 residues. Here the CDR3 reads CASSLALGDGGYTF. The CDR3, as DNA: TGCGCCAGCAGCTTGGCTTTGGGAGATGGTGGCTACACCTTC.

This clonotype was counted between two and nine times. CDR3 DNA: TGTGCCAGCAAAGACTCACAGGGATATAGGGATTCACCCCTCCACTTT. It translates to CASKDSQGYRDSPLHF. The chain couples TRBV12-3 or TRBV12-4 to TRBJ1-6, with D perhaps matching TRBD1 (6 bases). This CDR3 comprises 16 residues. Trimming stripped 7 bases from V and 8 bases from J, with 21 bases between.

The rearrangement links TRBV14 to TRBJ1-4, with unresolved D. Per the germline V gene, CDR1 is SGHDN and CDR2 is FVKESK. The V and J ends lost 2 bases and 8 bases respectively, with 9 bases between them. The CDR3 length is 13 residues. This chain's CDR3 is CASSQLPEEKLFF. CDR3 coding DNA: TGTGCCAGCAGCCAACTGCCAGAAGAAAAACTGTTTTTT. Full variable domain (outside the CDR3, taken from reference TRBV14 and TRBJ1-4): EAGVTQFPSHSVIEKGQTVTLRCDPISGHDNLYWYRRVMGKEIKFLLHFVKESKQDESGMPNNRFLAERTGGTYSTLKVQPAELEDSGVYFCASSQLPEEKLFFGSGTQLSVL.

In this sample, this clonotype turned up a few times. The chain joins TRBV27 to TRBJ2-2; D not certain. The V end was cut by 4 bases, the J end by 2 bases, with 11 bases between. Germline V gene data show CDR1 as MNHEY and CDR2 as SMNVEV (reference sequence). The CDR3 runs 15 residues. The CDR3 here is CASSSSVVNTGELFF. In DNA, the CDR3 is TGTGCCAGCAGTTCCTCCGTTGTTAACACCGGGGAGCTGTTTTTT.

This clonotype was observed at least ten times. The CDR3 loop is CASSPRTGDSPLHF. In nucleotides, the CDR3 is TGTGCCAGCAGCCCTCGGACAGGGGATTCACCCCTCCACTTT. The chain recombines TRBV7-2 with TRBJ1-6; TRBD1 aligns across 9 bases. Trimming removed 5 bases from V and 8 bases from J; junction bases left unmatched: 4. The CDR3 length is 14 residues. Germline loops: CDR1 SGHTA, CDR2 FQGNSA.

V gene TRBV9 combines with J gene TRBJ2-5, with TRBD2 matching 10 bases. The germline gives CDR1 SGDLS, CDR2 YYNGEE. The junction had 6 bases not matched to a gene; V was cut back by 4 bases and J by 6 bases. The CDR3 has 14 residues. The DNA of the CDR3 is TGTGCCAGCAGCAAGCGGGGGGGCATAAAGACCCAGTACTTC. Protein sequence: CASSKRGGIKTQYF.

This clonotype appeared a few times. The CDR3 nucleotides are TGTGCCATCAGTCGTCGGGCCCTAGCGGGGGACATCCAAGAGACCCAGTACTTC. This codes for CAISRRALAGDIQETQYF. The gene calls are TRBV10-3 and TRBJ2-5; 10 nucleotides match TRBD2. Trimming removed 5 bases from V and 1 base from J; junction bases left unmatched: 13. From germline, CDR1 is ENHRY and CDR2 SYGVKD. This CDR3 has 18 amino acids.

This clonotype was seen more than once but under ten times. The chain has TRBV11-3 and TRBJ1-1, with D unclear. V was trimmed by 3 bases and J by 1 base, leaving 6 bases between them. The length of the CDR3 is 13 residues. Germline V gene data show CDR1 as SGHNT and CDR2 as YENEEA. CDR3 amino acids: CASSFEKNTEAFF. The CDR3 DNA sequence: TGTGCCAGCAGCTTTGAGAAGAACACTGAAGCTTTCTTT.

This clonotype was seen a few times. This sequence joins TRBV20-1 and TRBJ2-7, with 9 bases that match TRBD1. This CDR3 contains 13 residues. J gave up 5 bases and V 6 bases, and 8 bases lay outside the gene matches. CDR1 and CDR2 (germline): DFQATT, SNEGSKA (reference sequence). The CDR3 here is CSAVDRGKNEQYF. CDR3 bases: TGCAGTGCCGTGGACAGGGGTAAAAACGAGCAGTACTTC.

The V and J genes are TRBV5-6 and TRBJ1-4, with 7 positions matching TRBD1. V trimming: 5 bases; J trimming: 6 bases; junction bases outside the gene matches: 10. This CDR3 comprises 15 residues. Germline loops: CDR1 SGHDT, CDR2 YYEEEE. The CDR3 region is CASRPTGRGDEKLFF. The DNA for the CDR3 is TGTGCCAGCAGACCGACAGGGCGAGGTGATGAAAAACTGTTTTTT.

J is TRBJ2-3 and V is TRBV12-3 or TRBV12-4, with 8 bases identical to TRBD2. The CDR3 covers 17 residues. V was clipped by 0 bases and J by 4 bases; unmatched bases: 9. The DNA for the CDR3 is TGTGCCAGCAGTTTAGCGCCGGGGGGGCGCCCCTCAGATACGCAGTATTTT. This sequence encodes CASSLAPGGRPSDTQYF.

This clonotype was recorded many times. J is TRBJ2-1 and V is TRBV9; 9 bases fit TRBD2. V gave up 4 bases and J gave up 4 bases; unmatched junction bases: 6. This CDR3 has 15 residues. From germline, CDR1 is SGDLS and CDR2 YYNGEE. In DNA, the CDR3 is TGTGCCAGCAGCCTGACTAGCGGTGATTACAATGAGCAGTTCTTC. Translation gives CASSLTSGDYNEQFF.

In this sample, this clonotype turned up a few times. The CDR3 sequence: CASSPGRPGNSYEQYV. The CDR3 region has the DNA TGCGCCAGCAGCCCGGGGAGGCCGGGGAATTCCTACGAGCAGTACGTC. The chain employs TRBV5-1 and TRBJ2-7; TRBD2 is a possible D gene (6 bases). Germline lookup yields CDR1 SGHRS and CDR2 YFSETQ. The V gene lost 4 bases and the J gene lost 1 base, with 18 bases spanning the gap. CDR3 length: 16 residues.

This clonotype was counted a few times. V usage is TRBV5-4 and J usage is TRBJ2-1; the match to TRBD2 covers 14 bases. Germline-derived CDR1 and CDR2 are SGHNT and YYREEE (reference sequence). CDR3 length equals 18 residues. V was clipped by 3 bases and J by 0 bases; unmatched bases: 5. The CDR3 here is CASSSGLAGVGSYNEQFF. The CDR3 coding sequence is TGTGCCAGCAGCTCGGGACTAGCGGGGGTGGGCTCCTACAATGAGCAGTTCTTC. The full variable domain, completed using reference TRBV5-4 and TRBJ2-1, is ETGVTQSPTHLIKTRGQQVTLRCSSQSGHNTVSWYQQALGQGPQFIFQYYREEENGRGNFPPRFSGLQFPNYSSELNVNALELDDSALYLCASSSGLAGVGSYNEQFFGPGTRLTVL.

The table lists this clonotype with a few counts. The chain has TRBV6-2 or TRBV6-3 and TRBJ2-2, with TRBD2 matching 8 bases. Per germline, CDR1 MNHEY and CDR2 SVGEGT. V lost 6 bases, J lost 0 bases, and 3 bases stayed unmatched. The CDR3 spans 15 residues. The CDR3 DNA is TGTGCCAGCAGAAGAGCGGGGGCGAACACCGGGGAGCTGTTTTTT. Translation gives CASRRAGANTGELFF.